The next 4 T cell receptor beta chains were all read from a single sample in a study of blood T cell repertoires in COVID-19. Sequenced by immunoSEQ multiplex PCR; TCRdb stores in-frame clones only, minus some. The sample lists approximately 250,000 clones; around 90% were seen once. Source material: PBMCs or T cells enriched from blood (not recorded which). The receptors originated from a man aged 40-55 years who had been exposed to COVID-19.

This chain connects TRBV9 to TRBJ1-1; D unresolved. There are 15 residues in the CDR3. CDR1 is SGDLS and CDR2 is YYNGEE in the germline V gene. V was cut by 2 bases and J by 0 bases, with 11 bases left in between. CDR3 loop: CASSVSGGMNTEAFF. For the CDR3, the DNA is TGTGCCAGCAGCGTTAGCGGAGGGATGAACACTGAAGCTTTCTTT.

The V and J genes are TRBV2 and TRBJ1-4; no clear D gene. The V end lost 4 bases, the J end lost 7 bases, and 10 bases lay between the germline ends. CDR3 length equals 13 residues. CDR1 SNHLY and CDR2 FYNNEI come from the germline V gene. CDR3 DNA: TGTGCCAGCAGTGGGCAGCCAGGTGAAAAACTGTTTTTT. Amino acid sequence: CASSGQPGEKLFF. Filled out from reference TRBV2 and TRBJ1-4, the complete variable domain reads EPEVTQTPSHQVTQMGQEVILRCVPISNHLYFYWYRQILGQKVEFLVSFYNNEISEKSEIFDDQFSVERPDGSNFTLKIRSTKLEDSAMYFCASSGQPGEKLFFGSGTQLSVL.

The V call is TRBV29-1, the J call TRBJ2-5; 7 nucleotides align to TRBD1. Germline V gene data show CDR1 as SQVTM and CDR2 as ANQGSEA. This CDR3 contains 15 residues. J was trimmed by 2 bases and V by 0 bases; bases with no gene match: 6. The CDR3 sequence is CSVEDLRGRQETQYF. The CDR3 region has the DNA TGCAGCGTTGAAGATCTAAGGGGGCGTCAAGAGACCCAGTACTTC.

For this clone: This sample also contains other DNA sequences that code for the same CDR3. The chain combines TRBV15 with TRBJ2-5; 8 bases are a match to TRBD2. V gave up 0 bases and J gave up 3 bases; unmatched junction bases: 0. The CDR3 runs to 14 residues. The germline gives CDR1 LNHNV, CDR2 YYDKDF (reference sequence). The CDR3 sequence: CATSREREEETQYF. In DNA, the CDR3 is TGTGCCACCAGCAGAGAGCGGGAGGAAGAGACCCAGTACTTC.